The source of this T cell receptor beta chain is a study of Tregs in tolerant kidney transplant recipients. Points from the study as a whole: Activated donor B cell expansion appeared to reveal the most relevant donor-specific TCRbeta repertoire. Nucleotide sequences could not be compared across some patients' samples due to primer changes. Donor-specific Treg expansion exceeded global Treg expansion in tolerant patients, suggesting antigen drive. Few patients were studied, so findings need validation in larger groups.

This clone showed up just a few times. Its specificity is not known. Generated by immunoSEQ multiplex PCR, the TCRdb table keeps only in-frame clones and is missing some. The sample shows approximately 99,000 clones, around 90% of them seen only once. The specimen comprised CD4+ T cells from blood, sampled before the transplant. The source is a human donor who received a combined kidney and bone marrow transplant.

The CDR3 DNA follows: TGTGCCAGCAGGCCCGACAGGGGCAATCAGCCCCAGCATTTT. Residues: CASRPDRGNQPQHF. This chain joins TRBV6-1 and TRBJ1-5, with 7 bases lining up with TRBD1. The CDR3 covers 14 residues. The germline V gene has CDR1 MNHNS and CDR2 SASEGT. J was trimmed by 2 bases and V by 6 bases; bases with no gene match: 4.